The rows below give T cell receptor beta chains drawn from one sample of a study of shared clonotypes between healthy human individuals. Assay used: immunoSEQ multiplex PCR; TCRdb lists only in-frame clones, some missing. The data hold about half a million clones, with approximately 78% observed a single time. Sequenced sample: PBMCs. All receptors come from a woman in her thirties or forties in good health. Some clones in this sample may be carry-over from other donors' samples. Each CDR3 is given with its conserved first and last residue. Each record gives: clone size, J gene, D gene, V gene, CDR3 DNA, CDR3 protein. The D gene is left open where the match is weak. A row's size may be missing; if present it is once, few, many or a size class.

.	TRBJ1-1	.	TRBV28	TGTGCCAGCAGTGAACTGACAGCGCTAGACACTGAAGCTTTCTTT	CASSELTALDTEAFF
once	TRBJ2-7	TRBD2	TRBV4-3	TGCGCCAGCAGCTCAGCAGCGGGAGTTTCCTACGAGCAGTACTTC	CASSSAAGVSYEQYF
.	TRBJ2-3	TRBD2	TRBV5-4	TGTGCCAGCAGCTTGGCCGGGACTAGCGGGACCCGTGCCCCGTATTTT	CASSLAGTSGTRAPYF
many	TRBJ1-6	.	TRBV4-1	TGCGCCAGCAGCCCCGAATCGAGGTATAACCTCCACTTT	CASSPESRYNLHF
few	TRBJ2-5	.	TRBV7-9	TGTGCCAGCAGTCATGGGGGGGAGACCCAGTACTTC	CASSHGGETQYF
.	TRBJ2-2	TRBD1	TRBV29-1	TGCAGCGTTGAGCAGGGGGCGGTCGGAAACGGGGAGCTGTTTTTT	CSVEQGAVGNGELFF
.	TRBJ1-5	.	TRBV27	TGTGCCAGCAAAAAATCGGGCGAGCCCCAGCATTTT	CASKKSGEPQHF
once	TRBJ2-1	.	TRBV18	TGTGCCAGCTCAACCCGGGGGGCGCAGGGCGGGAGCTCCTACAATGAGCAGTTCTTC	CASSTRGAQGGSSYNEQFF
few	TRBJ2-7	TRBD2	TRBV6-1	TGTGCCAGCAGTGACTTTGGGAGGGCCCTCGGGTACGAGCAGTACTTC	CASSDFGRALGYEQYF
.	TRBJ2-7	TRBD2	TRBV6-6	TGTGCCAGCAGAGCGGGAGGGAACGAGCAGTACTTC	CASRAGGNEQYF
.	TRBJ2-7	TRBD2	TRBV6-5	TGTGCCAGCACTACTCGGACTAGCGGGAGGATCGAGCAGTACTTC	CASTTRTSGRIEQYF
.	TRBJ2-1	.	TRBV27	.	CASSTSTAAEQFF
once	TRBJ1-2	TRBD1	TRBV25-1	TGTGCCAGCAGAAAGACCGGGACAGGGGCTAACTATGGCTACACCTTC	CASRKTGTGANYGYTF
many	TRBJ2-5	.	TRBV7-2	TGTGCCAGCAGCTTAGGGGTTGCGGAGACCCAGTACTTC	CASSLGVAETQYF
.	TRBJ1-1	TRBD1	TRBV28	TGTGCCAGCAGTGATCCTAGGACAGGGAACACTGAAGCTTTCTTT	CASSDPRTGNTEAFF
.	TRBJ1-6	.	TRBV30	TGTGCCTGGAGTTTGGCCAATTCACCCCTCCACTTT	CAWSLANSPLHF
.	TRBJ2-5	.	TRBV19	TGTGCCAGTAGTAGGACCCCGGGCCCACAAGAGACCCAGTACTTC	CASSRTPGPQETQYF
.	TRBJ1-1	TRBD1	TRBV28	TGTGCCAGCAGTTTCCCGGACAGGGAAGCTTTCTTT	CASSFPDREAFF
many	TRBJ1-1	TRBD1	TRBV2	TGTGCCAGCAGTGAGTGGACAGGGTTAGCTTTCTTT	CASSEWTGLAFF
few	TRBJ2-3	TRBD2	TRBV11-2	TGTGCCAGCAGCTTCAGCGGGAGGGACACAGATACGCAGTATTTT	CASSFSGRDTDTQYF
.	TRBJ1-3	.	TRBV5-1	TGCGCCAGCACCGATTTGACCGCGACTGGCTCTGGAAACACCATATATTTT	CASTDLTATGSGNTIYF
.	TRBJ1-1	TRBD1	TRBV10-3	TGTGCCATCAGTGTAACAGGGGAATCCACTGAAGCTTTCTTT	CAISVTGESTEAFF
few	TRBJ2-1	TRBD2	TRBV6-1	TGTGCCGGTCAGCGGGAGGGCCTCTTTGGTAATGAGCAGTTCTTC	CAGQREGLFGNEQFF
once	TRBJ2-7	.	TRBV10-1	TGCGCCAGCAGTGAAAAGGGAATAGGCTACGAGCAGTACTTC	CASSEKGIGYEQYF
.	TRBJ1-2	.	TRBV5-5	TGTGCCAGCAGCTTGGCCCCCGGCAGCCACTATGGCTACACCTTC	CASSLAPGSHYGYTF
many	TRBJ2-3	TRBD2	TRBV5-4	TGTGCCAGCAGCTTGGTAGCGGGGGGAGGGTCAGATACGCAGTATTTT	CASSLVAGGGSDTQYF
.	TRBJ1-2	.	TRBV4-2	TGTGCCAGCAGCCCACCGACAGGATTGAACTATGGCTACACCTTC	CASSPPTGLNYGYTF
.	TRBJ2-3	.	TRBV2	TGTGCCAGCAGTGAAGTGGGCTCCACAGATACGCAGTATTTT	CASSEVGSTDTQYF
.	TRBJ1-1	.	TRBV11-2	TGTGCCAGCAGCCAGACGGACAAGAACACTGAAGCTTTCTTT	CASSQTDKNTEAFF
.	TRBJ2-3	TRBD2	TRBV18	TGTGCCAGCTCCTTACCCGGGGGGGCAGATACGCAGTATTTT	CASSLPGGADTQYF